Described below is a single TCR beta chain sequence and its context. What it binds is not known. The germline gene is not matched at one end of the junction; a read error may be the cause. This sample is drawn from a study of PD-1 blockade in classical Hodgkin lymphoma. Background on the study: Every 2 weeks, patients got 3 mg/kg intravenous nivolumab. Regarding the study as a whole: When set against healthy donors, newly diagnosed patients were reported to show lower baseline TCR diversity. Anyone who began nivolumab under 1 year after ASCT was excluded. Partial responders and progressors had significantly lower baseline TCR diversity.

The CDR3 covers 14 residues. Germline assignment: CDR1 SSHAT and CDR2 FNYEAQ (reference sequence). Profiled with immunoSEQ multiplex PCR; TCRdb holds only in-frame clones, not every one. The sample records about 40,000 clones, around 86% being singletons. Each of the patients experienced relapse following autologous stem cell transplantation, and their brentuximab vedotin exposure differed. The material was peripheral blood mononuclear cells (PBMCs), obtained at baseline. The receptor was isolated from a human donor with classical Hodgkin lymphoma. This chain uses TRBV7-7 with TRBJ2-1; D possibly uses TRBD1 or TRBD2 (6 bases each). The CDR3 DNA reads TGTGCTAGCAGTCAAACGGGGGCCGGAGATGAGCAGTTCTTC. Translating it yields CASSQTGAGDEQFF.